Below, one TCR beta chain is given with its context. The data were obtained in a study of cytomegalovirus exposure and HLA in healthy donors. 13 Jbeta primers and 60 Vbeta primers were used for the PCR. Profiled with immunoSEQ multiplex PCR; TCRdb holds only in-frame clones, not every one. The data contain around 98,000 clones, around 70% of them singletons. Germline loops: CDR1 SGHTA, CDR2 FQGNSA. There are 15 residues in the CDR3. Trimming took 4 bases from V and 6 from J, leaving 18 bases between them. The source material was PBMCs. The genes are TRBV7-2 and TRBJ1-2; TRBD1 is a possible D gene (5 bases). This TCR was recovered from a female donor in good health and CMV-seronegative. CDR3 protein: CASSSPGQGIHGYTF. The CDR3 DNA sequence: TGTGCCAGCAGCTCACCTGGGCAGGGAATCCATGGCTACACCTTC.